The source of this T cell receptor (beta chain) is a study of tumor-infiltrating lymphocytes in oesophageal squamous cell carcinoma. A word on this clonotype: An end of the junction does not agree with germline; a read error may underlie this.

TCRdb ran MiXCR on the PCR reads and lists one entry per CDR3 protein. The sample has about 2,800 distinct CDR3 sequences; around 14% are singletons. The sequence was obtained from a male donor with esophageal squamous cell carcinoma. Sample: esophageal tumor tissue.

In DNA, the CDR3 is TGTACCAGCAGCTTCCAGGGCCAAGAGACCCAGTATTTT. Protein product: CTSSFQGQETQYF. The chain uses TRBV7-9 and TRBJ1-1; D may be TRBD1 (5 bases). The last part of the DNA fits TRBJ2-3 better; the J call may be wrong. Germline V gene sequence: CDR1 SEHNR, CDR2 FQNEAQ (reference sequence). The CDR3 has 13 residues.